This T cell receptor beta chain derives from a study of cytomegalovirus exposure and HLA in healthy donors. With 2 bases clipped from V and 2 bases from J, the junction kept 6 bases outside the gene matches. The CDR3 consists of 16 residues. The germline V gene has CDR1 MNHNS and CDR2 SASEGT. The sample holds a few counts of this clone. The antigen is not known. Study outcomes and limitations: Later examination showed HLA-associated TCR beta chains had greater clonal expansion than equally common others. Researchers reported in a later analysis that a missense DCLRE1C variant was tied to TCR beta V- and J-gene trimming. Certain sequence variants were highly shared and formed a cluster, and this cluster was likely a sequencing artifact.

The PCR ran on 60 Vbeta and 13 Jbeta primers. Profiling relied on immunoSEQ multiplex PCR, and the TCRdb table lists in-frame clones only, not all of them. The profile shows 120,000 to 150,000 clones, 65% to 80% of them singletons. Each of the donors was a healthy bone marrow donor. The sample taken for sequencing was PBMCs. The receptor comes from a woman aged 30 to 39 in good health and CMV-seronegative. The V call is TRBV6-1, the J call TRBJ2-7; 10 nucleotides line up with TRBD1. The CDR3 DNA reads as TGTGCCAGCAGTGAATATGGGACAGGGGACCCCTACGAGCAGTACGTC. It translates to CASSEYGTGDPYEQYV.